Sequencing of this TCR beta chain was carried out in a study of T cells in Graves' hyperthyroidism and ophthalmopathy. Study-level background: Upon initial diagnosis and before any treatment, peripheral blood was collected.

As concerns this clonotype: Its antigen is still unknown.

Per germline, CDR1 MGHDK and CDR2 SYGVNS. This CDR3 is built from 14 residues. V trimming: 7 bases; J trimming: 4 bases; junction bases outside the gene matches: 9. RNA transcripts were the template for amplifying TCR beta CDR3 regions. The TCR CDR3 first-round RT-PCR relied on the HTBI primer set. TCRdb passed the multiplex PCR reads through MiXCR, listing each CDR3 protein once. There are hundreds of thousands of distinct CDR3 sequences in the sample; 38% occur only once, and 8% to 9% lies in the top ten. Regarding the study as a whole: Expanded thyroid clonotypes (above 0.001) were mostly also found in blood.

Material: blood. The clonotype was recovered from a man between 18 and 29 years old with Graves' hyperthyroidism. The chain combines TRBV25-1 with TRBJ2-5, with 7 bases that match TRBD1. The CDR3 DNA is TGTGCCAGCACCTTGGGGACAGTTAGAGAGACCCAGTACTTC. It translates to CASTLGTVRETQYF.